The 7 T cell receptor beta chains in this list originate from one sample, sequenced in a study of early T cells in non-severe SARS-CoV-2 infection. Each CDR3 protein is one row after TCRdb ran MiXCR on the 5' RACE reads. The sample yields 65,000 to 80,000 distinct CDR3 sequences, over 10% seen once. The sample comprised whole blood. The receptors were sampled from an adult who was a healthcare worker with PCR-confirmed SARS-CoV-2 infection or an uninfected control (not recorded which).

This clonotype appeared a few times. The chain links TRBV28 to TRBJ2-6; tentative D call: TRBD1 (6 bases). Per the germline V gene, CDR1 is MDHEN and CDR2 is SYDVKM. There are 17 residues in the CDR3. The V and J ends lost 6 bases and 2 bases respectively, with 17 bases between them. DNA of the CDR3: TGTGCCAGCAGACGCAGGGGCCTAAACCCTGGGGCCAACGTCCTGACTTTC. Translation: CASRRRGLNPGANVLTF.

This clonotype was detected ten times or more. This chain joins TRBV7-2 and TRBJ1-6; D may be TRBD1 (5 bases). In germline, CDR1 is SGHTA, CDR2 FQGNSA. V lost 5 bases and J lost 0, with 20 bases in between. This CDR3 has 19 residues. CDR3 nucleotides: TGTGCCAGCAGCCCGGGACCGGGAAGGTTGAGCTCCTATAATTCACCCCTCCACTTT. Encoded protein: CASSPGPGRLSSYNSPLHF.

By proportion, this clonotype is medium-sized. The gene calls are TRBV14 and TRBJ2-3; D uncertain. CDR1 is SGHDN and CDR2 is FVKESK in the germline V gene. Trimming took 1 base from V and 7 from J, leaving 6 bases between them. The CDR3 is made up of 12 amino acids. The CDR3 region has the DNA TGTGCCAGCAGCCAAGTCCAGAATACGCAGTATTTT. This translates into CASSQVQNTQYF.

CDR3 amino acids: CASSFSPDEQYF. CDR3 coding DNA: TGTGCCAGCAGCTTCTCCCCCGACGAGCAGTACTTC. The rearrangement links TRBV11-2 to TRBJ2-7; no definite D call. Trimming cost V 3 bases and J 5 bases, with 8 bases left between them. The CDR3 covers 12 residues. Germline V gene lookup returns CDR1 SGHAT and CDR2 FQNNGV.

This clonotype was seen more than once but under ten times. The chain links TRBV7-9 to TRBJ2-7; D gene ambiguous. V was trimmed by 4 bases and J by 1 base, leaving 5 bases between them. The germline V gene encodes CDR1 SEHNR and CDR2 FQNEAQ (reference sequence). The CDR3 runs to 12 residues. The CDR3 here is CASSSISYEQYF. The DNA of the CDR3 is TGTGCCAGCAGCTCAATTTCCTACGAGCAGTACTTC. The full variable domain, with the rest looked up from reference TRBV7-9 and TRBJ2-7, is DTGVSQNPRHKITKRGQNVTFRCDPISEHNRLYWYRQTLGQGPEFLTYFQNEAQLEKSRLLSDRFSAERPKGSFSTLEIQRTEQGDSAMYLCASSSISYEQYFGPGTRLTVT.

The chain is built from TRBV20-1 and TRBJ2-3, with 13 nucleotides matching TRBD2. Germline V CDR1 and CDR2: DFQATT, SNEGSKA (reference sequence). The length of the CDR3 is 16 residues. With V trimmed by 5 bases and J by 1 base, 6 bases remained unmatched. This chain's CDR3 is CSADFGLAGGTDTQYF. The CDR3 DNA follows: TGCAGTGCTGACTTTGGACTAGCGGGGGGCACAGATACGCAGTATTTT.

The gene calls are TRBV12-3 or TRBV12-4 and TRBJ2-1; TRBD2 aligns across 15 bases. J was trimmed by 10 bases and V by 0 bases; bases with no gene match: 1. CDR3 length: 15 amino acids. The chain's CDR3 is CASSLAGTSGREQFF. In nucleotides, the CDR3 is TGTGCCAGCAGTTTAGCGGGGACTAGCGGGAGGGAGCAGTTCTTC.